The 20 T cell receptor beta chains below were found in one sample sequenced in a study of blood T cell repertoires in COVID-19. Measured with immunoSEQ multiplex PCR; TCRdb has only the in-frame clones, and not every one. The sample lists fewer than 250,000 clones, about nine tenths seen once, with 7% to 9% in the top ten. Sequencing was performed on PBMCs or T cells enriched from blood (not recorded which). The receptor set was obtained from a man younger than 40 in a cohort exposed to, infected with or recovered from COVID-19 (not recorded which).

The chain joins TRBV27 to TRBJ2-1, with 15 bases fitting TRBD2. Germline V gene sequence: CDR1 MNHEY, CDR2 SMNVEV (reference sequence). The CDR3 consists of 17 residues. After removal of 5 bases from V and 4 bases from J, the junction contained 6 bases not matched to a gene. The CDR3 region is CASSDGLAGGDYNEQFF. The CDR3 bases are TGTGCCAGCAGTGACGGACTAGCGGGAGGGGATTACAATGAGCAGTTCTTC.

There are a few counts of this clone. V and J are TRBV19 and TRBJ1-5; D is undetermined. V was pared by 7 bases and J by 5 bases, with 21 bases between. The CDR3 is made up of 16 amino acids. CDR1 is LNHDA and CDR2 is SQIVND in the germline V gene (reference sequence). The CDR3, as DNA: TGTGCCAGTACCTCCTCTTCGGTGTTTAGTGATCAGCCCCAGCATTTT. It encodes CASTSSSVFSDQPQHF.

This clone was counted a few times. The V and J genes are TRBV3-1 (or the pseudogene TRBV3-2) and TRBJ2-3, with D maybe TRBD1 (6 bases). The V end lost 4 bases, the J end lost 0 bases, and 11 bases lay between the germline ends. The CDR3 totals 15 residues. In germline, CDR1 is LGHDT, CDR2 YNNKEL (reference sequence). In nucleotides, the CDR3 is TGTGCCAGCAGCCCGACAGGTACTAGCACAGATACGCAGTATTTT. Protein sequence: CASSPTGTSTDTQYF.

The V gene is TRBV4-3, the J gene TRBJ2-3, with a weak D call TRBD2 (5 bases). V dropped 4 bases and J dropped 3 bases, with 26 bases sitting between them. This CDR3 is 19 amino acids long. Per the germline V gene, CDR1 is LGHNA and CDR2 is YSLEER. The chain's CDR3 is CASSPNPTLVSGATDTQYF. CDR3 in DNA: TGCGCCAGCAGCCCCAATCCTACCCTCGTCAGCGGCGCGACAGATACGCAGTATTTT.

The chain links TRBV7-9 to TRBJ2-7; 9 nucleotides match TRBD2. Germline V CDR1 and CDR2: SEHNR, FQNEAQ (reference sequence). Losses at the gene ends were 1 base for V and 4 bases for J; bases not matched to a gene: 5. This CDR3 comprises 15 residues. The CDR3 DNA sequence: TGTGCCAGCAGCTTAGTTAGGGCGGGAGGGTACGAGCAGTACTTC. It translates to CASSLVRAGGYEQYF.

The rearrangement uses TRBV5-4 and TRBJ2-1; 8 bases match TRBD2. Germline trimming cut 1 base from V and 5 bases from J; bases unmatched to any gene: 5. CDR1 and CDR2 from the germline V gene are SGHNT and YYREEE (reference sequence). This CDR3 is built from 15 residues. CDR3 nucleotide sequence: TGTGCCAGCAGCTTGTTGGGACTAGTTGACAATGAGCAGTTCTTC. It encodes CASSLLGLVDNEQFF.

The chain is built from TRBV6-2 or TRBV6-3 and TRBJ2-3; the D gene is possibly TRBD2 (6 bases). The length of the CDR3 is 15 residues. V lost 2 bases to trimming and J lost 2 bases, with 11 bases between them. Germline V gene lookup returns CDR1 MNHEY and CDR2 SVGEGT. The CDR3 region is CASSYHSGNTDTQYF. The CDR3 bases are TGTGCCAGCAGTTACCATAGCGGTAACACAGATACGCAGTATTTT.

The chain employs TRBV19 and TRBJ2-6; 7 positions match TRBD1. Germline V lookup: CDR1 LNHDA, CDR2 SQIVND (reference sequence). V gave up 6 bases and J gave up 5 bases; unmatched junction bases: 7. There are 15 residues in the CDR3. DNA of the CDR3: TGTGCCAGTAGGGAAGGACAGGTCCGGGCCAACGTCCTGACTTTC. This encodes CASREGQVRANVLTF.

This chain joins TRBV14 and TRBJ1-4; D may be TRBD1 (5 bases). CDR1 and CDR2 (germline): SGHDN, FVKESK. V lost 4 bases and J 8 bases, leaving 11 bases between the germline ends. The CDR3 consists of 13 residues. The CDR3, as DNA: TGTGCCAGCAGCCCCCAGCAGGGCGAAAAACTGTTTTTT. This translates into CASSPQQGEKLFF.

The rearrangement uses TRBV6-5 and TRBJ1-1; 8 nucleotides match TRBD1. The CDR3 sequence is 15 residues long. Germline V gene lookup returns CDR1 MNHEY and CDR2 SVGAGI. Trimming removed 0 bases from V and 6 bases from J; junction bases left unmatched: 6. The CDR3 sequence: CASSYSNRGSAEAFF. In nucleotides, the CDR3 is TGTGCCAGCAGTTACTCAAACAGGGGGTCGGCTGAAGCTTTCTTT.

The chain couples TRBV27 to TRBJ1-4; no clear D. This CDR3 contains 13 residues. Germline-derived CDR1 and CDR2 are MNHEY and SMNVEV (reference sequence). V was clipped by 5 bases and J by 8 bases, with 12 bases between them. CDR3 DNA sequence: TGTGCCAGCAGTCCCCCGGGTGAGGAAAAACTGTTTTTT. Amino acid sequence: CASSPPGEEKLFF.

This clone was detected only once. The chain recombines TRBV18 with TRBJ1-1; TRBD1 matches at 8 bases. Germline V gives CDR1 KGHSH, CDR2 LQKENI. The CDR3 runs 14 residues. Germline trimming cut 2 bases from V and 5 bases from J; bases unmatched to any gene: 4. DNA for the CDR3: TGTGCCAGCTCACCAGCCAGGGGGCGGACTGAAGCTTTCTTT. It yields the protein CASSPARGRTEAFF. The full variable domain, completed using reference TRBV18 and TRBJ1-1, is NAGVMQNPRHLVRRRGQEARLRCSPMKGHSHVYWYRQLPEEGLKFMVYLQKENIIDESGMPKERFSAEFPKEGPSILRIQQVVRGDSAAYFCASSPARGRTEAFFGQGTRLTVV.

The chain is built from TRBV27 and TRBJ2-1, with 7 positions matching TRBD2. The CDR3 length is 15 residues. CDR1 is MNHEY, CDR2 SMNVEV, per germline (reference sequence). Trimming at V came to 8 bases and at J to 3 bases, leaving 10 bases not matched to a gene. The CDR3: CASGNGGNNYNEQFF. DNA of the CDR3: TGTGCCAGCGGCAACGGGGGGAACAACTACAATGAGCAGTTCTTC.

V and J are TRBV11-2 and TRBJ1-5; D may be TRBD1 (6 bases). CDR1 and CDR2 (germline): SGHAT, FQNNGV. Trimming stripped 4 bases from V and 2 bases from J, with 21 bases between. The CDR3 has 18 residues. The CDR3 region is CASSSRIHRVRGNQPQHF. In DNA, the CDR3 is TGTGCCAGCAGCTCCAGAATTCACAGGGTCAGGGGCAATCAGCCCCAGCATTTT.

In this sample, this clone turned up once. The J gene is TRBJ1-1, the V gene TRBV11-2; D might be TRBD1 (6 bases). In germline, CDR1 is SGHAT, CDR2 FQNNGV. This CDR3 has 16 amino acids. V lost 5 bases and J 5 bases, leaving 21 bases between the germline ends. The CDR3 here is CASSPRGASIRTEAFF. CDR3 bases: TGTGCCAGCAGCCCTCGGGGGGCGTCGATTCGGACTGAAGCTTTCTTT. The full variable domain, rest sourced from reference TRBV11-2 and TRBJ1-1, is EAGVAQSPRYKIIEKRQSVAFWCNPISGHATLYWYQQILGQGPKLLIQFQNNGVVDDSQLPKDRFSAERLKGVDSTLKIQPAKLEDSAVYLCASSPRGASIRTEAFFGQGTRLTVV.

The chain couples TRBV7-3 to TRBJ2-3; D might be TRBD2 (6 bases). The germline V gene encodes CDR1 SGHTA and CDR2 FQGTGA. V lost 6 bases to trimming and J lost 0 bases, with 13 bases between them. The CDR3 is made up of 15 amino acids. The CDR3 here is CASSWDSTSTDTQYF. CDR3 DNA: TGTGCCAGCAGTTGGGACTCTACTAGCACAGATACGCAGTATTTT.

The chain joins TRBV27 to TRBJ1-6; the D is unclear. The CDR3 runs to 11 residues. V lost 9 bases to trimming and J lost 5 bases, with 5 bases between them. Germline V gives CDR1 MNHEY, CDR2 SMNVEV (reference sequence). CDR3 region: CARGDNSPLHF. In DNA, the CDR3 is TGTGCCAGGGGAGATAATTCACCCCTCCACTTT.

This chain uses TRBV11-3 with TRBJ2-3; 7 nucleotides match TRBD2. Germline V gene lookup returns CDR1 SGHNT and CDR2 YENEEA. The CDR3 consists of 16 residues. Trimming took 4 bases from V and 1 from J; bases not matched to a gene: 8. In DNA form, the CDR3 reads TGTGCCAGCAGCTCAACTAGCGTTGGCGGCACAGATACGCAGTATTTT. It translates to CASSSTSVGGTDTQYF.

This chain links TRBV7-8 with TRBJ2-7; weak D call: TRBD2 (6 bases). The CDR3 has 13 amino acids. V was pared by 5 bases and J by 5 bases, with 13 bases between. CDR1 SGHVS and CDR2 FQNEAQ come from the germline V gene. The CDR3 reads CASSISWGDEQYF. CDR3 DNA sequence: TGTGCCAGCAGCATCAGTTGGGGGGACGAGCAGTACTTC.

V gene TRBV11-2 combines with J gene TRBJ2-7; 8 bases are a match to TRBD1. Germline V gene data show CDR1 as SGHAT and CDR2 as FQNNGV. V trimming: 5 bases; J trimming: 10 bases; junction bases outside the gene matches: 4. The CDR3 runs 11 residues. CDR3 sequence reads: CASSTGGNQYF. CDR3 DNA: TGTGCCAGCAGCACAGGGGGGAATCAGTACTTC.